This entry is about one T cell receptor (beta chain). The data derive from a study of shared T cell receptors in the human thymus. Here immunoSEQ multiplex PCR was the method, and the copy in TCRdb shows in-frame clones only, minus some. The table includes more than 300,000 clones, approximately 95% detected once. Per the germline V gene, CDR1 is SEHNR and CDR2 is FQNEAQ (reference sequence). This CDR3 spans 18 amino acids. The germline V and J ends were trimmed by 5 bases and 3 bases, with 25 bases remaining between them. The V gene is TRBV7-9, the J gene TRBJ1-1; unclear D gene. The receptor was derived from a human donor. Specimen: thymocytes. CDR3 bases: TGTGCCAGCAGCCCACCCAGTGGGAGGGATAAGTTTCACACTGAAGCTTTCTTT. Protein product: CASSPPSGRDKFHTEAFF.